This T cell receptor beta chain was recovered during a study of cytomegalovirus exposure and HLA in healthy donors. Study-level results: Prior analysis indicated that the majority of TCR beta V segments exhibited productivity approximately 87% or approximately 30% of the time.

This clone was seen a handful of times. The antigen is not known. V lost 0 bases, J lost 0 bases, and 6 bases lay in between. This CDR3 region has 15 residues. The V gene's germline CDR1 is MNHNY and CDR2 SVGAGI (reference sequence). Both 60 Vbeta primers and 13 Jbeta primers went into the PCR. Sequenced by immunoSEQ multiplex PCR; TCRdb stores in-frame clones only, minus some. The sample carries roughly 80,000 clones, about 84% recorded once. Sequenced input: PBMCs. The chain employs TRBV6-6 and TRBJ1-3; D gene ambiguous. This sequence was found in a man aged 40-49 years in good health and CMV-seronegative. The CDR3 nucleotides read TGTGCCAGCAGTTACTCCCACAGCTCTGGAAACACCATATATTTT. Translated, it gives CASSYSHSSGNTIYF.